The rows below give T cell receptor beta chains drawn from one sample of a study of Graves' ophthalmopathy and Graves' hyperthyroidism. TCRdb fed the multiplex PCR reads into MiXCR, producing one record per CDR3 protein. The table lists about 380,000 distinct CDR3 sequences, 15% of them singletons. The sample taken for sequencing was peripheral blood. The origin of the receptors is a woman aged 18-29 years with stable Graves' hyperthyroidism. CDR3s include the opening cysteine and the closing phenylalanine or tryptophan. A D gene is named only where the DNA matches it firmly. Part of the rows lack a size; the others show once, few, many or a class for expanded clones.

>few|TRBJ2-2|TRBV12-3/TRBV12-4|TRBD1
TGTGCCAGCACAGACAGGGCGGCCGGGGAGCTGTTTTTT
CASTDRAAGELFF
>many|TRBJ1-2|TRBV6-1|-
TGTGCCCGCCCTCCCCGACCGGGACAAGGCCCCTATGGCTACACCTTC
CARPPRPGQGPYGYTF
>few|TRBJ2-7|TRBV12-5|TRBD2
TGTGCTAGTGGTTCCCTTAGCGGGGGGACCTACGAGCAGTACTTC
CASGSLSGGTYEQYF
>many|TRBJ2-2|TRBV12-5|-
TGTGCTAGTGCCTCCACCGGGGAGCTGTTTTTT
CASASTGELFF
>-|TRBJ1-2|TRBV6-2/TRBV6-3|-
TGTGCCAGCAGGGAGTCTTTAAACTATGGCTACACCTTC
CASRESLNYGYTF
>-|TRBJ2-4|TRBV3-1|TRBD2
TGTGCCAGCTCCGGGACTAGCGGGACAAAAAACATTCAGTACTTC
CASSGTSGTKNIQYF
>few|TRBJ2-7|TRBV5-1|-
TGCGCCAGCAGCTTGGAAACTCCTCCCTACGAGCAGTACTTC
CASSLETPPYEQYF
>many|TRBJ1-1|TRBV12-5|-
TGTGCTAGTGGTTTGGAGGGACGGAGCACTGAAGCTTTCTTT
CASGLEGRSTEAFF
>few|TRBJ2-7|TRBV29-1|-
TGCAGCGTTCAAGGACCCTTGGTGGGCGAGCAGTACTTC
CSVQGPLVGEQYF
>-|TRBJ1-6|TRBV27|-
TGTGCCAGCAGTCCATCCGGGACCCCATCATCACCCCTCCACTTT
CASSPSGTPSSPLHF
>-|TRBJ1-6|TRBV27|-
TGTGCCAGCAGTTTTCGGTTCCCTAATTCACCCCTCCACTTT
CASSFRFPNSPLHF